This T cell receptor beta chain was identified in a study of identifying expanded T cells in peripheral blood. Study-level points and caveats: About 1.2 clones differed between technical replicates, versus around 15 and 19 over time. Across healthy donors, higher total template counts meant significantly greater roughly 2-week count variance.

This CDR3 is built from 13 residues. Germline V gene sequence: CDR1 GTSNPN, CDR2 SVGIG (reference sequence). Sequencing used immunoSEQ multiplex PCR; TCRdb keeps in-frame clones, though not all of them. The table lists 50,000 to 75,000 clones, over 80% of them singletons. Regarding this clone: No antigen is known for it. Mismatch with germline at one junction end may stem from a read error.

The rearrangement uses TRBV30 and TRBJ2-2; D is tentatively TRBD1 or TRBD2 (5 bases each). Sequencing input: blood. The clonotype originates from a person between 18 and 75 years old in good health. The CDR3: CAWRLGVTGELFF. The CDR3 DNA sequence: TGTGCCTGGAGATTGGGGGTCACCGGCGAGCTGTTTTTT.